The 30 T cell receptor beta chains below all came from one sample that was sequenced in a study of Ad26.COV2.S vaccination and SARS-CoV-2 variants. Assay: immunoSEQ multiplex PCR; the TCRdb copy retains only in-frame clones and omits some. The table shows about 350,000 clones, with roughly 94% occurring only once. This sample comprised peripheral blood, obtained after recovery from COVID-19. Receptors were obtained from a human donor who had recovered from COVID-19.

The gene calls are TRBV9 and TRBJ1-1; 9 nucleotides agree with TRBD1. CDR1 and CDR2 from the germline V gene are SGDLS and YYNGEE. The CDR3 is 14 residues long. J gave up 4 bases and V 4 bases, and 5 bases lay outside the gene matches. CDR3 nucleotide sequence: TGTGCCAGCAGCCCGGGGGACAGGGTCACTGAAGCTTTCTTT. Translated, it gives CASSPGDRVTEAFF.

The V call is TRBV7-9, the J call TRBJ2-1; 8 positions match TRBD2. Germline V lookup: CDR1 SEHNR, CDR2 FQNEAQ (reference sequence). The CDR3 sequence is 15 residues long. V shed 6 bases and J 0 bases; nucleotides not matched to a gene: 4. The CDR3 loop is CASSPRGGSYNEQFF. As DNA, the CDR3 is TGTGCCAGCAGTCCTCGGGGGGGCTCCTACAATGAGCAGTTCTTC. The whole variable domain, filled in from reference TRBV7-9 and TRBJ2-1, reads DTGVSQNPRHKITKRGQNVTFRCDPISEHNRLYWYRQTLGQGPEFLTYFQNEAQLEKSRLLSDRFSAERPKGSFSTLEIQRTEQGDSAMYLCASSPRGGSYNEQFFGPGTRLTVL.

The chain uses TRBV18 and TRBJ1-2; 7 nucleotides align to TRBD1. This CDR3 has 12 residues. Germline V gene data show CDR1 as KGHSH and CDR2 as LQKENI. V lost 8 bases, J lost 2 bases, and 2 bases stayed unmatched. The CDR3 is CASAGGNYGYTF. The CDR3 nucleotides read TGTGCCAGCGCAGGGGGGAACTATGGCTACACCTTC.

V gene TRBV2 combines with J gene TRBJ2-3; D unresolved. The CDR3 length is 11 residues. Trimming pared 3 bases from V and 6 bases from J, leaving 4 bases between. Germline loops: CDR1 SNHLY, CDR2 FYNNEI. CDR3 region: CASSDLDTQYF. In DNA, the CDR3 is TGTGCCAGCAGTGATCTCGATACGCAGTATTTT. Full variable domain (remainder filled in from reference TRBV2 and TRBJ2-3): EPEVTQTPSHQVTQMGQEVILRCVPISNHLYFYWYRQILGQKVEFLVSFYNNEISEKSEIFDDQFSVERPDGSNFTLKIRSTKLEDSAMYFCASSDLDTQYFGPGTRLTVL.

The chain couples TRBV7-3 to TRBJ2-1; D perhaps matches TRBD1 (6 bases). The CDR3 has 14 amino acids. V lost 5 bases and J 9 bases, leaving 17 bases between the germline ends. Germline V CDR1 and CDR2: SGHTA, FQGTGA. CDR3 DNA: TGTGCCAGCAGCCCACGACAGGCCTCACCTGAGCAGTTCTTC. It translates to CASSPRQASPEQFF.

V is TRBV6-5 and J is TRBJ1-2; 7 bases align to TRBD1. CDR3 length: 15 amino acids. Per the germline V gene, CDR1 is MNHEY and CDR2 is SVGAGI. The V gene end was trimmed by 4 bases and the J gene end by 1 base; junction bases not matched to a gene: 6. Written as DNA, the CDR3 is TGTGCCAGCAGTTGGGGGGACAGTTATAACTATGGCTACACCTTC. Its translation: CASSWGDSYNYGYTF.

The V and J genes are TRBV5-8 and TRBJ2-3; 9 positions agree with TRBD1. There are 14 residues in the CDR3. J gave up 6 bases and V 3 bases, and 5 bases lay outside the gene matches. Germline CDR1 and CDR2: SGHTS and YDEGEE. The CDR3 DNA reads TGTGCCAGCAGCTCGGGACAGGGTGTGGATACGCAGTATTTT. Translating gives CASSSGQGVDTQYF.

V is TRBV2 and J is TRBJ1-3; D gene unclear. This CDR3 is built from 12 residues. V lost 2 bases and J 10 bases, leaving 9 bases between the germline ends. Germline lookup yields CDR1 SNHLY and CDR2 FYNNEI. DNA of the CDR3: TGTGCCAGCAGTGAAACCGTCGAAACCATATATTTT. It encodes CASSETVETIYF. Combining the CDR3 with reference TRBV2 and TRBJ1-3 gives the whole variable domain EPEVTQTPSHQVTQMGQEVILRCVPISNHLYFYWYRQILGQKVEFLVSFYNNEISEKSEIFDDQFSVERPDGSNFTLKIRSTKLEDSAMYFCASSETVETIYFGEGSWLTVV.

V usage is TRBV5-1 and J usage is TRBJ2-3; 8 nucleotides match TRBD1. The CDR3 consists of 17 residues. J was trimmed by 2 bases and V by 4 bases; bases with no gene match: 12. Per the germline V gene, CDR1 is SGHRS and CDR2 is YFSETQ. CDR3 in amino acids: CASSETGTGLFTDTQYF. CDR3 in DNA: TGCGCCAGCAGCGAGACCGGGACAGGCCTTTTCACAGATACGCAGTATTTT.

V and J are TRBV10-3 and TRBJ1-2; D is possibly TRBD1 (6 bases). The CDR3 contains 13 residues. Germline V CDR1 and CDR2: ENHRY, SYGVKD. The germline V and J ends were trimmed by 7 bases and 2 bases, with 11 bases remaining between them. The CDR3 sequence is CAITEGDNYGYTF. The DNA of the CDR3 is TGTGCCATCACCGAGGGGGACAACTATGGCTACACCTTC.

The genes are TRBV19 and TRBJ2-7; tentatively, D is TRBD2 (6 bases). V gave up 6 bases and J gave up 3 bases, with 27 bases separating them. Germline loops: CDR1 LNHDA, CDR2 SQIVND (reference sequence). The CDR3 sequence is 18 residues long. CDR3 amino acids: CASSVRGGASGPSYEQYF. The CDR3 nucleotides are TGTGCCAGTAGCGTACGTGGAGGGGCATCGGGACCCAGCTACGAGCAGTACTTC.

CDR3 in amino acids: CASSLLAANTGELFF. DNA of the CDR3: TGTGCCAGCAGCTTATTAGCGGCAAACACCGGGGAGCTGTTTTTT. V and J are TRBV11-1 and TRBJ2-2; a weak D match, TRBD2 (6 bases). CDR1 and CDR2 (germline): SGHAT, FQDESV (reference sequence). V gave up 2 bases and J gave up 2 bases, with 9 bases separating them. The CDR3 runs to 15 residues.

The table lists this clone with a count of one. The chain links TRBV7-2 to TRBJ2-5; the match to TRBD2 covers 8 bases. V was clipped by 0 bases and J by 5 bases; unmatched bases: 8. The germline V gene encodes CDR1 SGHTA and CDR2 FQGNSA. This CDR3 region has 16 residues. For the CDR3, the DNA is TGTGCCAGCAGCTTAGCGTCGGGGGGGCCCCAGGAGACCCAGTACTTC. It is translated as CASSLASGGPQETQYF.

The rearrangement links TRBV6-2 or TRBV6-3 to TRBJ2-3, with D perhaps TRBD1 or TRBD2 (5 bases each). The length of the CDR3 is 12 residues. The V and J ends lost 6 bases and 11 bases respectively, with 15 bases between them. Germline V CDR1 and CDR2: MNHEY, SVGEGT. The CDR3 coding sequence is TGTGCCAGCAGCACGGGGCTGCAAGGGCAGTATTTT. Protein: CASSTGLQGQYF.

This rearrangement joins TRBV21-1 to TRBJ1-2. TRBV21-1 is a pseudogene. The CDR3 is 14 amino acids. In nucleotides, the CDR3 is TGTGCCAGCAGCAAGCCCCTTAGGTCTAATGGCTACACCTTC. Encoded protein: CASSKPLRSNGYTF.

Of note for this clone: At one end, the junction sequence differs from germline, possibly due to a read error. This same CDR3 is encoded by further DNA sequences in the sample. The genes are TRBV6-5 and TRBJ2-7; possibly TRBD2 for D (6 bases). CDR1 MNHEY and CDR2 SVGAGI come from the germline V gene. The CDR3 has 15 residues. The CDR3 loop reads CASSFGGSGPYEQYF. Here the CDR3 DNA reads TGTGCCAGCAGTTTTGGGGGTAGCGGCCCCTACGAGCAATACTTC.

This sequence joins TRBV9 and TRBJ2-1, with D possibly matching TRBD2 (6 bases). The V gene's germline CDR1 is SGDLS and CDR2 YYNGEE. Trimming pared 3 bases from V and 2 bases from J, leaving 9 bases between. The CDR3 is made up of 14 amino acids. The CDR3 region is CASSGDSAYNEQFF. The CDR3 DNA reads as TGTGCCAGCAGCGGGGACTCAGCCTACAATGAGCAGTTCTTC.

The chain carries TRBV5-5 and TRBJ2-2, with D possibly called TRBD1 or TRBD2 (5 bases each). Germline V gives CDR1 SGHKS, CDR2 YYEKEE (reference sequence). Trimming removed 0 bases from V and 1 base from J, with 10 bases in between. The CDR3 has 16 amino acids. The CDR3 sequence: CASSLGGALNTGELFF. CDR3 nucleotide sequence: TGTGCCAGCAGCTTGGGAGGGGCCCTGAACACCGGGGAGCTGTTTTTT.

This clone was counted once. V and J are TRBV13 and TRBJ1-5; D unclear. The CDR3 is 13 amino acids. Trimming cost V 2 bases and J 9 bases, with 11 bases left between them. Germline values: CDR1 PRHDT, CDR2 FYEKMQ (reference sequence). CDR3 loop: CASSLRKERPQHF. In DNA, the CDR3 is TGTGCCAGCAGCTTACGTAAAGAGAGGCCCCAGCATTTT.

The chain uses TRBV5-1 and TRBJ2-7, with 11 bases lining up with TRBD1. The J segment lost 3 bases and the V segment lost 4 bases, leaving 3 bases of the junction unmatched. The CDR3 is made up of 14 amino acids. The germline V gene encodes CDR1 SGHRS and CDR2 YFSETQ. The CDR3 is CASSTGTGGYEQYF. CDR3 bases: TGCGCCAGCAGCACCGGGACAGGGGGCTACGAGCAGTACTTC.

The gene calls are TRBV4-3 and TRBJ1-1; no reliable D call. Germline values: CDR1 LGHNA, CDR2 YSLEER. Trimming took 1 base from V and 1 from J, leaving 7 bases between them. The CDR3 totals 14 residues. The DNA for the CDR3 is TGCGCCAGCAGCCAAGGAAGACGGAACACTGAAGCTTTCTTT. The encoded protein is CASSQGRRNTEAFF.

Only one count was recorded for this clone. The chain couples TRBV3-1 (or the pseudogene TRBV3-2) to TRBJ1-1, with D unresolved. Per the germline V gene, CDR1 is LGHDT and CDR2 is YNNKEL (reference sequence). The length of the CDR3 is 13 residues. Trimming took off 6 bases at V and 1 base at J, with 9 bases between the two ends. CDR3 loop: CASSWVANTEAFF. The CDR3 DNA reads TGTGCCAGCAGTTGGGTAGCGAACACTGAAGCTTTCTTT.

The gene calls are TRBV10-3 and TRBJ2-2; weak D call: TRBD1 (6 bases). Germline V gives CDR1 ENHRY, CDR2 SYGVKD. Trimming took off 5 bases at V and 3 bases at J, with 16 bases between the two ends. The CDR3 extends over 16 amino acids. The DNA of the CDR3 is TGTGCCATCAGTTTGACAGGTTTCGGGGACACCGGGGAGCTGTTTTTT. Translation gives CAISLTGFGDTGELFF.

The chain recombines TRBV9 with TRBJ2-1; 10 bases line up with TRBD2. The V gene end was trimmed by 0 bases and the J gene end by 1 base; junction bases not matched to a gene: 10. The CDR3 has 19 amino acids. Germline assignment: CDR1 SGDLS and CDR2 YYNGEE. The CDR3 here is CASSVGVAGGGWSYNEQFF. The CDR3 DNA reads as TGTGCCAGCAGCGTAGGGGTAGCGGGGGGAGGGTGGTCCTACAATGAGCAGTTCTTC. The complete variable domain, with remaining parts taken from reference TRBV9 and TRBJ2-1, reads DSGVTQTPKHLITATGQRVTLRCSPRSGDLSVYWYQQSLDQGLQFLIQYYNGEERAKGNILERFSAQQFPDLHSELNLSSLELGDSALYFCASSVGVAGGGWSYNEQFFGPGTRLTVL.

The V call is TRBV7-8, the J call TRBJ1-3; no firm D call. Germline CDR1 and CDR2: SGHVS and FQNEAQ. The CDR3 is 14 amino acids. V lost 5 bases, J lost 0 bases, and 8 bases lay in between. CDR3 sequence (DNA): TGTGCCAGCAGCCGCGACTACTCTGGAAACACCATATATTTT. It encodes CASSRDYSGNTIYF.

CDR3 in DNA: TGTGCCATCAGGGGAAAGGACGGAACCTACGAGCAGTACTTC. Protein: CAIRGKDGTYEQYF. The chain recombines TRBV10-3 with TRBJ2-7; D gene uncertain. V was clipped by 6 bases and J by 2 bases, with 14 bases between them. Germline V gene data show CDR1 as ENHRY and CDR2 as SYGVKD. There are 14 residues in the CDR3.

The rearrangement joins TRBV9 to TRBJ2-1; TRBD1 agrees at 7 bases. Germline CDR1 reads SGDLS; CDR2 reads YYNGEE. The CDR3 spans 16 residues. The V segment lost 1 base and the J segment 5 bases; nucleotides outside the gene matches: 9. This CDR3 reads CASSVWLEGANNEQFF. The CDR3 DNA reads as TGTGCCAGCAGCGTATGGTTAGAGGGGGCCAACAATGAGCAGTTCTTC.

The rearrangement joins TRBV12-5 to TRBJ1-1; 9 bases agree with TRBD1. The CDR3 loop spans 15 amino acids. Germline assignment: CDR1 LGHNT and CDR2 FRNRAP. J lost 2 bases, V lost 7 bases, and 8 bases had no gene match. The CDR3 coding sequence is TGTGCTAGTGCACCCTGGACAGGGGCTAACACTGAAGCTTTCTTT. Translated, it gives CASAPWTGANTEAFF.

This chain joins TRBV7-9 and TRBJ2-3, with 9 bases fitting TRBD2. From germline, CDR1 is SEHNR and CDR2 FQNEAQ (reference sequence). This CDR3 comprises 15 residues. Trimming removed 8 bases from V and 11 bases from J; junction bases left unmatched: 17. In nucleotides, the CDR3 is TGTGCCAGCGTTGTGGGGACTAGCCTCCCTTCGGGGCAGTATTTT. It encodes CASVVGTSLPSGQYF.

The chain joins TRBV12-3 or TRBV12-4 to TRBJ1-2; 7 positions match TRBD1. The CDR3 consists of 13 residues. The V segment lost 8 bases and the J segment 8 bases; nucleotides outside the gene matches: 11. The CDR3 nucleotides are TGTGCCAGCTGTTGCCGACAGGGTCACGGCTACACCTTC. Protein product: CASCCRQGHGYTF.